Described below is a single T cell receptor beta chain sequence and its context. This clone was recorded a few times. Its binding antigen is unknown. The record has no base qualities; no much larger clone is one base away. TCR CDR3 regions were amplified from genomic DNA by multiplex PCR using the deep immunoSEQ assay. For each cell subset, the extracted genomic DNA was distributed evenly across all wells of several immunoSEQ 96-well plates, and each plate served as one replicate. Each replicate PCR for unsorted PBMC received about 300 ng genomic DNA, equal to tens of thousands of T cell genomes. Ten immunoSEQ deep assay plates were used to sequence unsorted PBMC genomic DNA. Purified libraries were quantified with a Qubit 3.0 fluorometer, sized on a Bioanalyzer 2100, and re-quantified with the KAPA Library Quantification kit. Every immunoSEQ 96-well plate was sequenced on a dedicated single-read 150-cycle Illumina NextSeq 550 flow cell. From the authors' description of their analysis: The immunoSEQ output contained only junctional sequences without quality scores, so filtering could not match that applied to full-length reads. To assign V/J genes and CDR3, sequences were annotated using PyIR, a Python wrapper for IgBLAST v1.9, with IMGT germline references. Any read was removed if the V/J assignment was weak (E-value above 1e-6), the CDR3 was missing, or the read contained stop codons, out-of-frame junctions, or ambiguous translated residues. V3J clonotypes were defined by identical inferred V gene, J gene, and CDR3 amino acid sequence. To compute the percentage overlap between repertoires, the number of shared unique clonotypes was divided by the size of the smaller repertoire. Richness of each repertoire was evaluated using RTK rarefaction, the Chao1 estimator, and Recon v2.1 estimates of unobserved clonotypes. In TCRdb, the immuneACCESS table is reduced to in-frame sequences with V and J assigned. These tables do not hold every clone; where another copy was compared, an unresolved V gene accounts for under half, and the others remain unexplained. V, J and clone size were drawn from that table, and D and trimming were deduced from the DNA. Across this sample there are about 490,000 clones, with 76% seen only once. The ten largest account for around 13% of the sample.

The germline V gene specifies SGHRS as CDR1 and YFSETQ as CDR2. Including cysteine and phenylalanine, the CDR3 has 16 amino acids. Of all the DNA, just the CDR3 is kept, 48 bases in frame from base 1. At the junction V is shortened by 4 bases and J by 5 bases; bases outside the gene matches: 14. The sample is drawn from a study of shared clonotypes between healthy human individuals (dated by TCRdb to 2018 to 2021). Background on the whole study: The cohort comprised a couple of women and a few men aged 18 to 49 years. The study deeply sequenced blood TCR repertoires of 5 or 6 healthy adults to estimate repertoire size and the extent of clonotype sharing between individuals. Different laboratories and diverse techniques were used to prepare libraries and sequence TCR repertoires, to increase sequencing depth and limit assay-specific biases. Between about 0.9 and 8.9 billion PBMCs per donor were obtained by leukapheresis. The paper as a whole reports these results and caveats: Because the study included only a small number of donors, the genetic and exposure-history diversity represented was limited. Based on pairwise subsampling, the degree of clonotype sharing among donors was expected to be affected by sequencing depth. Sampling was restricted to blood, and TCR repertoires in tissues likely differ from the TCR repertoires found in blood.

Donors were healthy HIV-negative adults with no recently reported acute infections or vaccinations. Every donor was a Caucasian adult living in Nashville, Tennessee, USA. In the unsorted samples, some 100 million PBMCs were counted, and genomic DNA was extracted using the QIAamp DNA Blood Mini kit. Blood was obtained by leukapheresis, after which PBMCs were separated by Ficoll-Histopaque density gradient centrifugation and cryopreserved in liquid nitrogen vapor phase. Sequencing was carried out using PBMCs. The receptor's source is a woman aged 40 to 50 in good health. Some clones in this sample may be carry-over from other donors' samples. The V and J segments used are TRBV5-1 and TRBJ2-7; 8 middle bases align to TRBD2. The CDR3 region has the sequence CASSPLGSGNPHEQYF. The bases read TGCGCCAGCAGCCCCCTGGGTAGCGGGAACCCCCACGAGCAGTACTTC.